This T cell receptor (beta chain) was captured in a study of spatial heterogeneity in lung cancer. Study-level information: Each unique TCR and UMI combination was seen more than ten times on average in raw reads. The study's findings and limits: At tumor resection, ubiquitous expanded TCRs were detected in blood more often than later.

The time point: sample taken at primary tumor resection. TCRs were sequenced from unsorted whole RNA of tumor, nontumor lung or PBMC. A total of some 70 untreated early-stage non-small cell lung cancer patients served as donors. This clonotype was counted a few times. Its matching antigen is unknown. V trimming: 3 bases; J trimming: 4 bases; junction bases outside the gene matches: 8. Per the germline V gene, CDR1 is DFQATT and CDR2 is SNEGSKA (reference sequence). The CDR3 runs to 14 residues. Unique molecular identifiers tagged every individual TCR cDNA molecule. A single record per CDR3 protein comes from TCRdb applying MiXCR to the 5' RACE reads. The top ten hold less than 9% of the sample, which has tens of thousands of distinct CDR3 sequences, roughly 10% seen once.

The receptor was isolated from a male donor with early-stage non-small cell lung cancer. The chain is built from TRBV20-1 and TRBJ1-2; TRBD1 matches at 7 bases. Source: PBMCs, taken at surgery. The CDR3 loop is CSASRDSTSYGYTF. CDR3 DNA: TGCAGTGCTAGCCGGGACAGTACCTCCTATGGCTACACCTTC.